The 20 T cell receptor beta chains in this list originate from one sample, sequenced in a study of cytotoxic CD8 clonotypes in ibrutinib-treated CLL. Assay: immunoSEQ multiplex PCR; the TCRdb copy retains only in-frame clones and omits some. Here the sample spans more than 110,000 clones, 80% to 95% being singletons. Here the sequenced sample was PBMCs, taken after 12 months of ibrutinib treatment. The source is a human donor with chronic lymphocytic leukemia.

The sample holds a few counts of this clone. The gene calls are TRBV12-5 and TRBJ2-2; D ambiguous. This CDR3 region has 12 residues. Germline CDR1 is LGHNT and CDR2 is FRNRAP. With 4 bases removed from V and 6 bases from J, the gap between germline ends came to 6 bases. In nucleotides, the CDR3 is TGTGCTAGTGGTTGGGAATCCGGGGAGCTGTTTTTT. This sequence encodes CASGWESGELFF. Full variable domain (remainder filled in from reference TRBV12-5 and TRBJ2-2): DARVTQTPRHKVTEMGQEVTMRCQPILGHNTVFWYRQTMMQGLELLAYFRNRAPLDDSGMPKDRFSAEMPDATLATLKIQPSEPRDSAVYFCASGWESGELFFGEGSRLTVL.

This sequence joins TRBV30 and TRBJ2-7; 7 bases are shared with TRBD2. The V segment lost 4 bases and the J segment 4 bases; nucleotides outside the gene matches: 4. Germline CDR1 GTSNPN, CDR2 SVGIG (reference sequence). The CDR3 extends over 12 amino acids. The CDR3 sequence is CAWKVREYEQYF. Here the CDR3 DNA reads TGTGCCTGGAAAGTGCGGGAGTACGAGCAGTACTTC.

This chain links TRBV6-5 with TRBJ1-1; 7 nucleotides agree with TRBD1. There are 13 residues in the CDR3. J gave up 3 bases and V 6 bases, and 4 bases lay outside the gene matches. Germline CDR1 is MNHEY and CDR2 is SVGAGI. CDR3 residues: CASRKRGHTEAFF. CDR3 bases: TGTGCCAGCAGAAAAAGGGGGCACACTGAAGCTTTCTTT.

This clone occurred a few times. V usage is TRBV15 and J usage is TRBJ1-5, with D maybe TRBD1 (5 bases). The length of the CDR3 is 13 residues. The germline gives CDR1 LNHNV, CDR2 YYDKDF (reference sequence). Trimming removed 3 bases at V and 6 bases at J, with 9 bases between. DNA for the CDR3: TGTGCCACCAGCAGGGGACTTGGTCAGCCCCAGCATTTT. It translates to CATSRGLGQPQHF.

The chain uses TRBV14 and TRBJ2-1, with a tentative D call TRBD2 (5 bases). This CDR3 is 16 amino acids long. The ends were cut back, 0 bases at V and 0 bases at J, with 9 bases in the middle. The germline V gene has CDR1 SGHDN and CDR2 FVKESK. The CDR3 DNA is TGTGCCAGCAGCCAAGAGACGGGAAGCTCCTACAATGAGCAGTTCTTC. Protein: CASSQETGSSYNEQFF.

The chain is built from TRBV18 and TRBJ2-2; no firm D call. The CDR3 length is 15 residues. Trimming stripped 3 bases from V and 1 base from J, with 9 bases between. The V gene's germline CDR1 is KGHSH and CDR2 LQKENI. The CDR3 is CASSPLLVNTGELFF. The CDR3, as DNA: TGTGCCAGCTCACCGTTACTGGTGAACACCGGGGAGCTGTTTTTT.

The chain couples TRBV15 to TRBJ2-7; no firm D call. Trimming cost V 2 bases and J 0 bases, with 20 bases left between them. This CDR3 is built from 18 residues. Germline V gives CDR1 LNHNV, CDR2 YYDKDF (reference sequence). The CDR3 protein is CATSRFPSPDTSSYEQYF. CDR3 DNA: TGTGCCACCAGCAGATTCCCCTCCCCAGACACCTCCTCCTACGAGCAGTACTTC.

The chain combines TRBV7-3 with TRBJ1-2; D not resolved. This CDR3 has 13 amino acids. Germline V gene lookup returns CDR1 SGHTA and CDR2 FQGTGA. The V and J ends lost 4 bases and 4 bases respectively, with 10 bases between them. The CDR3 DNA follows: TGTGCCAGCAGCTCCGGAGTCTCCTATGGCTACACCTTC. This encodes CASSSGVSYGYTF.

This clone was recorded once. The chain links TRBV6-5 to TRBJ2-4; tentatively, D is TRBD1 or TRBD2 (5 bases each). The CDR3 has 15 amino acids. Germline V gene lookup returns CDR1 MNHEY and CDR2 SVGAGI. V dropped 6 bases and J dropped 0 bases, with 12 bases sitting between them. CDR3 amino acids: CASRKGELAKNIQYF. The CDR3, as DNA: TGTGCCAGCAGAAAAGGGGAGTTAGCCAAAAACATTCAGTACTTC.

The chain joins TRBV21-1 to TRBJ2-3; no DNA check was done on the table's D call, TRBD1. TRBV21-1 is a pseudogene. There are 17 residues in the CDR3. The CDR3 spells CASSNPSGQGAPDTQYF. In nucleotides, the CDR3 is TGTGCCAGCAGCAATCCCAGTGGACAGGGTGCCCCAGATACGCAGTATTTT.

The chain joins TRBV6-6 to TRBJ1-4; 7 bases map to TRBD1. CDR1 MNHNY and CDR2 SVGAGI come from the germline V gene (reference sequence). V gave up 6 bases and J gave up 6 bases; unmatched junction bases: 7. This CDR3 is built from 14 residues. The CDR3 DNA sequence: TGTGCCAGCAGCTGGGGAGGGGGCTATGAAAAACTGTTTTTT. It codes for CASSWGGGYEKLFF.

This clone was recorded once. The chain employs TRBV7-2 and TRBJ1-5; 12 nucleotides align to TRBD1. The CDR3 loop spans 16 amino acids. Germline loops: CDR1 SGHTA, CDR2 FQGNSA. The ends lost 6 bases at V and 4 bases at J; junction bases unmatched: 7. DNA of the CDR3: TGTGCCAGCAGTCCCCGGGACAGGGGGCGGAATCAGCCCCAGCATTTT. Translated: CASSPRDRGRNQPQHF.

The V and J genes are TRBV19 and TRBJ1-5; 8 bases align to TRBD1. The CDR3 runs to 15 residues. Germline V gene sequence: CDR1 LNHDA, CDR2 SQIVND (reference sequence). V gave up 7 bases and J gave up 3 bases; unmatched junction bases: 8. CDR3 sequence: CASTWTGQDNQPQHF. The CDR3 coding sequence is TGTGCCAGTACCTGGACAGGGCAGGACAATCAGCCCCAGCATTTT.

V and J are TRBV19 and TRBJ1-5; no clear D gene. The V and J ends lost 4 bases and 8 bases respectively, with 12 bases between them. The CDR3 loop spans 13 amino acids. CDR1 LNHDA and CDR2 SQIVND come from the germline V gene (reference sequence). This CDR3 reads CASSRAGFEPQHF. CDR3 nucleotides: TGTGCCAGTAGTAGGGCGGGGTTTGAGCCCCAGCATTTT.

The chain combines TRBV11-2 with TRBJ2-3; 8 nucleotides line up with TRBD1. The germline gives CDR1 SGHAT, CDR2 FQNNGV. V lost 1 base to trimming and J lost 3 bases; unmatched junction nucleotides: 9. The CDR3 has 17 residues. CDR3 coding DNA: TGTGCCAGCAGCTTAGGAGGTCCAGGGGGCGGTACAGATACGCAGTATTTT. Encoded protein: CASSLGGPGGGTDTQYF.

The V call is TRBV30, the J call TRBJ2-3, with a tentative D call TRBD2 (6 bases). There are 17 residues in the CDR3. Germline V CDR1 and CDR2: GTSNPN, SVGIG (reference sequence). V gave up 1 base and J gave up 0 bases, with 17 bases separating them. The CDR3 DNA follows: TGTGCCTGGAGTGGCGGGACTGCCAGTCCCAGCACAGATACGCAGTATTTT. Protein sequence: CAWSGGTASPSTDTQYF.

This clone was seen many times. V and J are TRBV5-6 and TRBJ1-3; TRBD1 agrees at 7 bases. CDR3 size: 17 residues. With V trimmed by 1 base and J by 0 bases, 7 bases remained unmatched. From germline, CDR1 is SGHDT and CDR2 YYEEEE. In nucleotides, the CDR3 is TGTGCCAGCAGCTTGACGGCGGGACAGCTCTCTGGAAACACCATATATTTT. This gives the protein CASSLTAGQLSGNTIYF. The complete variable domain, with remaining parts taken from reference TRBV5-6 and TRBJ1-3, reads DAGVTQSPTHLIKTRGQQVTLRCSPKSGHDTVSWYQQALGQGPQFIFQYYEEEERQRGNFPDRFSGHQFPNYSSELNVNALLLGDSALYLCASSLTAGQLSGNTIYFGEGSWLTVV.

V and J are TRBV11-3 and TRBJ2-1; 9 bases are a match to TRBD2. Germline CDR1 is SGHNT and CDR2 is YENEEA. Unmatched junction bases numbered 12, after V lost 2 bases and J lost 7 bases. The CDR3 sequence is 17 residues long. This chain's CDR3 is CASSLFPSGNLFNEQFF. The CDR3 region has the DNA TGTGCCAGCAGCTTATTCCCTAGCGGGAATCTTTTTAATGAGCAGTTCTTC.

The chain couples TRBV27 to TRBJ2-6; D is unclear. The germline gives CDR1 MNHEY, CDR2 SMNVEV (reference sequence). V was pared by 7 bases and J by 1 base, with 11 bases between. The CDR3 is 15 residues long. The CDR3 DNA is TGTGCCAGCACGATCCTGGGGTCTGGGGCCAACGTCCTGACTTTC. Amino acids: CASTILGSGANVLTF.

This clone was seen a single time. The chain has TRBV7-3 and TRBJ2-1; 10 positions match TRBD1. The germline V gene encodes CDR1 SGHTA and CDR2 FQGTGA. V was pared by 5 bases and J by 7 bases, with 2 bases of the junction left unmatched. The CDR3 runs to 13 residues. The CDR3 protein is CASSPDRGNEQFF. In DNA form, the CDR3 reads TGTGCCAGCAGCCCGGACAGGGGGAATGAGCAGTTCTTC.